These 32 T cell receptor beta chains originate from one sample sequenced in a study of early stage breast cancer tumors (dated by TCRdb to the late 2010s). Receptor amplification or capture employed the immunoSEQ multiplex PCR assay. This immuneACCESS table, as held by TCRdb, lists in-frame sequences with V and J called but not all clones. Of the missing ones, under half trace to an unresolved V gene in checked studies; the others have no known cause. For this sample the table gives fewer than 70,000 clones, of which roughly 80% were detected only once. The ten largest clones add up to 3% to 3.5% of the sample. The specimen sequenced was blood. The receptors come from a person younger than 45 with breast cancer.

V is TRBV7-9 and J is TRBJ2-7; a weak D match, TRBD1 (5 bases). The germline V and J ends were trimmed by 0 bases and 4 bases, with 13 bases remaining between them. Germline loops: CDR1 SEHNR, CDR2 FQNEAQ (reference sequence). The CDR3 is 15 amino acids. The CDR3 DNA sequence: TGTGCCAGCAGCTTAGCGCTGAAGGGGAAATACGAGCAGTACTTC. Translated: CASSLALKGKYEQYF.

The chain couples TRBV5-4 to TRBJ2-7; tentative D call: TRBD1 (6 bases). The CDR3 runs 15 residues. Germline values: CDR1 SGHNT, CDR2 YYREEE (reference sequence). Trimming pared 4 bases from V and 0 bases from J, leaving 14 bases between. The CDR3 coding sequence is TGTGCCAGCAGCCTCCCTTTAGGGGGCTCCTACGAGCAGTACTTC. Its protein is CASSLPLGGSYEQYF.

The chain uses TRBV4-3 and TRBJ2-5; D perhaps matches TRBD2 (6 bases). The germline V gene has CDR1 LGHNA and CDR2 YSLEER. The V end lost 0 bases, the J end lost 1 base, and 6 bases lay between the germline ends. CDR3 length equals 14 residues. The CDR3 DNA sequence: TGCGCCAGCAGCCAAGATAGCGGCCAAGAGACCCAGTACTTC. It codes for CASSQDSGQETQYF.

The V gene is TRBV7-2, the J gene TRBJ2-7; D remains unclear. V was clipped by 2 bases and J by 5 bases, with 7 bases between them. The CDR3 has 12 amino acids. CDR1 SGHTA and CDR2 FQGNSA come from the germline V gene. Here the CDR3 reads CASSLRGNEQYF. The CDR3 region has the DNA TGTGCCAGCAGCTTAAGAGGAAACGAGCAGTACTTC.

This clone was counted a few times. The rearrangement uses TRBV27 and TRBJ2-5; D is unclear. The germline V and J ends were trimmed by 0 bases and 4 bases, with 3 bases remaining between them. The CDR3 spans 12 residues. Per the germline V gene, CDR1 is MNHEY and CDR2 is SMNVEV (reference sequence). The CDR3 sequence is CASSLSGETQYF. CDR3 coding DNA: TGTGCCAGCAGTTTATCGGGAGAGACCCAGTACTTC.

The chain joins TRBV5-8 to TRBJ2-4; D not certain. This CDR3 contains 14 residues. The germline V and J ends were trimmed by 1 base and 2 bases, with 7 bases remaining between them. Per the germline V gene, CDR1 is SGHTS and CDR2 is YDEGEE. Here the CDR3 reads CASSLRSTKNIQYF. The CDR3 DNA follows: TGTGCCAGCAGCTTGCGATCTACCAAAAACATTCAGTACTTC.

The genes are TRBV6-1 and TRBJ1-2; 7 bases match TRBD1. The CDR3 contains 14 residues. The V gene end was trimmed by 6 bases and the J gene end by 3 bases; junction bases not matched to a gene: 7. The germline V gene has CDR1 MNHNS and CDR2 SASEGT. The CDR3 loop reads CASRPNDRDYGYTF. CDR3 bases: TGTGCCAGCAGACCAAACGACAGGGACTATGGCTACACCTTC.

The rearrangement joins TRBV11-2 to TRBJ1-1; D is perhaps TRBD1 (6 bases). The germline V gene has CDR1 SGHAT and CDR2 FQNNGV. CDR3 length: 18 residues. V lost 4 bases and J 2 bases, leaving 23 bases between the germline ends. The CDR3 DNA reads as TGTGCCAGCAGCTACTCCGTACAGGGATCTGGGGGAAACACTGAAGCTTTCTTT. It is translated as CASSYSVQGSGGNTEAFF.

This clone was picked up a small number of times. The genes are TRBV12-5 and TRBJ2-1, with D tentatively TRBD1 (5 bases). Deletions cut 1 base from V and 9 bases from J, with 16 bases between. This CDR3 is built from 15 residues. CDR1 LGHNT and CDR2 FRNRAP come from the germline V gene. CDR3 amino acids: CASGLGQTAGGEQFF. The CDR3 nucleotides read TGTGCTAGTGGTTTGGGACAGACTGCCGGTGGTGAGCAGTTCTTC.

The chain recombines TRBV4-2 with TRBJ2-1, with D unresolved. This CDR3 is 17 amino acids long. The V end was cut by 0 bases, the J end by 0 bases, with 12 bases between. The germline V gene encodes CDR1 LGHNA and CDR2 YNFKEQ. The CDR3 nucleotides read TGTGCCAGCAGCCAAGATATTGCGGTGGACTCCTACAATGAGCAGTTCTTC. This translates into CASSQDIAVDSYNEQFF.

J is TRBJ2-1 and V is TRBV16, with D perhaps TRBD2 (6 bases). Germline loops: CDR1 KGHSY, CDR2 FQNENV. This CDR3 is 12 amino acids long. V lost 2 bases, J lost 10 bases, and 9 bases lay in between. The CDR3 loop is CASSQRLDEQFF. CDR3 in DNA: TGTGCCAGCAGCCAAAGACTAGACGAGCAGTTCTTC.

This clone was seen just once. CDR3 in DNA: TGTGCCAGCAGCTCTGATGGACTAGCGGGATTGACCCAGTACTTC. It is translated as CASSSDGLAGLTQYF. The J gene is TRBJ2-5, the V gene TRBV7-9; 12 nucleotides match TRBD2. The V segment lost 4 bases and the J segment 7 bases; nucleotides outside the gene matches: 7. Germline-derived CDR1 and CDR2 are SEHNR and FQNEAQ (reference sequence). This CDR3 is built from 15 residues.

The V call is TRBV11-2, the J call TRBJ2-3; D is uncertain. Germline loops: CDR1 SGHAT, CDR2 FQNNGV. V lost 5 bases and J 0 bases, leaving 15 bases between the germline ends. CDR3 length: 16 residues. CDR3 nucleotide sequence: TGTGCCAGCAGCCAATTGGGCTATACTAGCACAGATACGCAGTATTTT. As protein: CASSQLGYTSTDTQYF.

The chain uses TRBV19 and TRBJ2-7; maybe TRBD2 (5 bases). CDR1 is LNHDA, CDR2 SQIVND, per germline (reference sequence). The ends were cut back, 6 bases at V and 2 bases at J, with 17 bases in the middle. CDR3 length: 15 residues. The CDR3, as DNA: TGTGCCAGTAGCCAAAGGTTAGCGCCAACCTACGAGCAGTACTTC. This sequence encodes CASSQRLAPTYEQYF.

The table lists this clone with a count of one. V is TRBV6-5 and J is TRBJ1-2, with a weak D call TRBD1 (6 bases). V lost 7 bases and J 4 bases, leaving 19 bases between the germline ends. The CDR3 is 15 residues long. CDR1 and CDR2 (germline): MNHEY, SVGAGI. CDR3 region: CASNSLGGRLYGYTF. CDR3 DNA: TGTGCCAGCAATTCCTTGGGGGGCCGACTCTATGGCTACACCTTC.

The CDR3 region is CASSQPPGGNGNTIYF. The CDR3 region has the DNA TGCGCCAGCAGCCAACCCCCGGGGGGGAATGGAAACACCATATATTTT. This chain joins TRBV4-1 and TRBJ1-3; TRBD1 might be the D (5 bases). Trimming stripped 2 bases from V and 3 bases from J, with 14 bases between. Germline assignment: CDR1 MGHRA and CDR2 YSYEKL. The CDR3 is 16 amino acids.

The V gene is TRBV5-1, the J gene TRBJ1-5; D not certain. The CDR3 contains 14 residues. Trimming removed 4 bases from V and 4 bases from J, with 12 bases in between. Germline V lookup: CDR1 SGHRS, CDR2 YFSETQ. As DNA, the CDR3 is TGCGCCAGCAGCCCGGAGGGTCAGAATCAGCCCCAGCATTTT. Translating gives CASSPEGQNQPQHF.

The gene calls are TRBV27 and TRBJ2-5; D may be TRBD1 (6 bases). Germline assignment: CDR1 MNHEY and CDR2 SMNVEV (reference sequence). The length of the CDR3 is 14 residues. V gave up 5 bases and J gave up 1 base, with 11 bases separating them. In DNA, the CDR3 is TGTGCCAGCAGTCGACAGGACTCCCAAGAGACCCAGTACTTC. Amino acids: CASSRQDSQETQYF.

The J gene is TRBJ2-7, the V gene TRBV11-2; tentatively, D is TRBD1 (6 bases). Trimming took off 5 bases at V and 2 bases at J, with 10 bases between the two ends. Per germline, CDR1 SGHAT and CDR2 FQNNGV. This CDR3 is built from 13 residues. CDR3 in amino acids: CASSLRGPYEQYF. CDR3 nucleotide sequence: TGTGCCAGCAGCCTCAGGGGACCCTACGAGCAGTACTTC.

This chain links TRBV7-8 with TRBJ1-3; D may be TRBD1 (5 bases). V lost 1 base and J 2 bases, leaving 15 bases between the germline ends. Germline CDR1 reads SGHVS; CDR2 reads FQNEAQ. The CDR3 length is 17 residues. CDR3 coding DNA: TGTGCCAGCAGCTTAGGCCTACAGGCCCATACTGGAAACACCATATATTTT. Its translation is CASSLGLQAHTGNTIYF.

J is TRBJ1-1 and V is TRBV6-5; D gene uncertain. The CDR3 covers 14 residues. Germline V gives CDR1 MNHEY, CDR2 SVGAGI. With 0 bases removed from V and 4 bases from J, the gap between germline ends came to 9 bases. CDR3 DNA sequence: TGTGCCAGCAGTTACTCGAGTCAGTTCACTGAAGCTTTCTTT. It codes for CASSYSSQFTEAFF.

The rearrangement uses TRBV5-1 and TRBJ2-7, with D perhaps TRBD1 (6 bases). Germline values: CDR1 SGHRS, CDR2 YFSETQ. The length of the CDR3 is 14 residues. With 0 bases removed from V and 9 bases from J, the gap between germline ends came to 16 bases. The CDR3 protein is CASSLGIGQLGQYF. The DNA for the CDR3 is TGCGCCAGCAGCTTGGGAATTGGACAGCTGGGGCAGTACTTC.

The chain carries TRBV6-4 and TRBJ2-7; D gene unclear. V was pared by 1 base and J by 7 bases, with 11 bases between. The CDR3 extends over 13 amino acids. Germline CDR1 MRHNA, CDR2 SNTAGT. CDR3 nucleotide sequence: TGTGCCAGCAGTGACTACCCCTGGGAAGAGCAGTACTTC. Translated: CASSDYPWEEQYF.

The chain employs TRBV7-7 and TRBJ2-5, with 10 bases identical to TRBD1. The germline V gene encodes CDR1 SSHAT and CDR2 FNYEAQ (reference sequence). CDR3 length: 17 residues. V shed 5 bases and J 4 bases; nucleotides not matched to a gene: 13. The CDR3 loop is CASSRPSGTGDGETQYF. The CDR3 bases are TGTGCCAGCAGCCGTCCGTCCGGGACAGGGGACGGAGAGACCCAGTACTTC.

V and J are TRBV5-1 and TRBJ1-6; 7 bases line up with TRBD1. J was trimmed by 7 bases and V by 0 bases; bases with no gene match: 7. The germline V gene has CDR1 SGHRS and CDR2 YFSETQ. This CDR3 contains 16 residues. CDR3 DNA sequence: TGCGCCAGCAGCTTGGGACAGGGTGATTGGAATTCACCCCTCCACTTT. As protein: CASSLGQGDWNSPLHF.

The chain uses TRBV6-5 and TRBJ2-5; D gene uncertain. The V gene lost 5 bases and the J gene lost 1 base, with 11 bases spanning the gap. Looked up from germline, CDR1 is MNHEY and CDR2 is SVGAGI. CDR3 length: 14 amino acids. The CDR3, as DNA: TGTGCCAGCAGTCCTAGAAGTTCCCAAGAGACCCAGTACTTC. As protein: CASSPRSSQETQYF.

V gene TRBV4-1 combines with J gene TRBJ1-2, with D possibly matching TRBD1 (5 bases). The CDR3 is made up of 14 amino acids. The germline CDR1 and CDR2 sequences are MGHRA and YSYEKL. Trimming took off 1 base at V and 5 bases at J, with 11 bases between the two ends. CDR3 nucleotides: TGCGCCAGCAGCCAAGCCCCGGGGGGTTATGGCTACACCTTC. Protein sequence: CASSQAPGGYGYTF.

The rearrangement links TRBV7-2 to TRBJ1-4; TRBD1 aligns across 9 bases. J was trimmed by 7 bases and V by 4 bases; bases with no gene match: 4. CDR1 is SGHTA and CDR2 is FQGNSA in the germline V gene. The CDR3 covers 14 residues. The CDR3 bases are TGTGCCAGCAGCTCGGACAGGGGACCTGAAAAACTGTTTTTT. Translating gives CASSSDRGPEKLFF.

This chain links TRBV28 with TRBJ2-7; D is uncertain. The germline V gene encodes CDR1 MDHEN and CDR2 SYDVKM. The CDR3 extends over 12 amino acids. The germline V and J ends were trimmed by 4 bases and 1 base, with 5 bases remaining between them. Here the CDR3 DNA reads TGTGCCAGCAGTTCACCGTCCTACGAGCAGTACTTC. This codes for CASSSPSYEQYF.

The chain uses TRBV11-2 and TRBJ2-5; D possibly corresponds to TRBD1 (6 bases). Germline assignment: CDR1 SGHAT and CDR2 FQNNGV. The CDR3 covers 14 residues. V dropped 0 bases and J dropped 5 bases, with 10 bases sitting between them. CDR3 in amino acids: CASSLDHRAETQYF. As DNA, the CDR3 is TGTGCCAGCAGCTTAGATCACAGGGCGGAGACCCAGTACTTC.

The chain links TRBV29-1 to TRBJ2-7; D ambiguous. This CDR3 comprises 16 residues. V lost 4 bases and J 2 bases, leaving 21 bases between the germline ends. Germline V gene data show CDR1 as SQVTM and CDR2 as ANQGSEA. The CDR3 spells CSVGAGEWTNPYEQYF. The CDR3 nucleotides are TGCAGCGTTGGCGCAGGCGAGTGGACCAACCCCTACGAGCAGTACTTC.

The rearrangement links TRBV27 to TRBJ1-5, with D maybe TRBD1 (6 bases). This CDR3 contains 14 residues. The V gene's germline CDR1 is MNHEY and CDR2 SMNVEV (reference sequence). V dropped 10 bases and J dropped 2 bases, with 15 bases sitting between them. CDR3 coding DNA: TGTGCCACCAGGGGCGAGGGGGGCAATCAGCCCCAGCATTTT. Translated, it gives CATRGEGGNQPQHF.